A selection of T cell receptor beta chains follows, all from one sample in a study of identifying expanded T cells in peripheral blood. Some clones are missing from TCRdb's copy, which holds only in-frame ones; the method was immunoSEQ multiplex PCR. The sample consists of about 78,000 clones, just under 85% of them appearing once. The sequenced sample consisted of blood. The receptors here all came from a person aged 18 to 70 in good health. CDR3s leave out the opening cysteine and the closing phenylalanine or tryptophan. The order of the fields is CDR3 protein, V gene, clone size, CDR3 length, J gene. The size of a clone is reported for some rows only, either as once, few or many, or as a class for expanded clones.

cdr3_aa: AISPDGAYEQY; v_call: TRBV10-3; clone_size: .; cdr3_length: 11; j_call: TRBJ2-7
cdr3_aa: SVEGDGVNEQF; v_call: TRBV29-1; clone_size: .; cdr3_length: 11; j_call: TRBJ2-1
cdr3_aa: SVRAGGGTDTQY; v_call: TRBV29-1; clone_size: .; cdr3_length: 12; j_call: TRBJ2-3
cdr3_aa: ASSSTGTSGSSYNEQF; v_call: TRBV28; clone_size: .; cdr3_length: 16; j_call: TRBJ2-1
cdr3_aa: ASSYTESNEKLF; v_call: TRBV6-5; clone_size: .; cdr3_length: 12; j_call: TRBJ1-4
cdr3_aa: ASSPTWAEDTGELF; v_call: TRBV19; clone_size: .; cdr3_length: 14; j_call: TRBJ2-2
cdr3_aa: ASSLAGGGANVLT; v_call: TRBV5-4; clone_size: .; cdr3_length: 13; j_call: TRBJ2-6
cdr3_aa: ASSQQQWDYNEQF; v_call: TRBV28; clone_size: .; cdr3_length: 13; j_call: TRBJ2-1
cdr3_aa: ASSLGSPNYGYT; v_call: TRBV5-6; clone_size: .; cdr3_length: 12; j_call: TRBJ1-2
cdr3_aa: ASSYSKGPADTQY; v_call: TRBV6-5; clone_size: .; cdr3_length: 13; j_call: TRBJ2-3
cdr3_aa: ASSFSHRDTTEAF; v_call: TRBV4-1; clone_size: .; cdr3_length: 13; j_call: TRBJ1-1
cdr3_aa: ASRAGQGLTDTQY; v_call: TRBV2; clone_size: few; cdr3_length: 13; j_call: TRBJ2-3
cdr3_aa: ASSQSQADRVGYT; v_call: TRBV19; clone_size: .; cdr3_length: 13; j_call: TRBJ1-2
cdr3_aa: ASSQGAGVGIYEQY; v_call: TRBV4-3; clone_size: .; cdr3_length: 14; j_call: TRBJ2-7
cdr3_aa: ASSLEDLSSYNEQF; v_call: TRBV5-6; clone_size: .; cdr3_length: 14; j_call: TRBJ2-1
cdr3_aa: ATGLAGGRWGNEQF; v_call: TRBV28; clone_size: .; cdr3_length: 14; j_call: TRBJ2-1
cdr3_aa: ASSIRGRLKNIQY; v_call: TRBV9; clone_size: .; cdr3_length: 13; j_call: TRBJ2-4
cdr3_aa: ASSLSGPRTDTQY; v_call: TRBV27; clone_size: .; cdr3_length: 13; j_call: TRBJ2-3
cdr3_aa: ASSPLSPRGTEAF; v_call: TRBV27; clone_size: few; cdr3_length: 13; j_call: TRBJ1-1
cdr3_aa: ASSLRGELF; v_call: TRBV27; clone_size: few; cdr3_length: 9; j_call: TRBJ2-2
cdr3_aa: ASSLTGLAEETQY; v_call: TRBV5-1; clone_size: .; cdr3_length: 13; j_call: TRBJ2-5
cdr3_aa: ASRAQPNTEAF; v_call: TRBV2; clone_size: .; cdr3_length: 11; j_call: TRBJ1-1
cdr3_aa: ASGEGPPPYEQY; v_call: TRBV27; clone_size: .; cdr3_length: 12; j_call: TRBJ2-7
cdr3_aa: ASSELAVENEQF; v_call: TRBV7-9; clone_size: .; cdr3_length: 12; j_call: TRBJ2-1
cdr3_aa: ASSLGTNNEQF; v_call: TRBV7-2; clone_size: .; cdr3_length: 11; j_call: TRBJ2-1